This TCR beta chain was recovered during a study of CD8 T cells in Susac syndrome. Random hexamers were used to reverse transcribe roughly 0.45 to 1 ug of RNA. TCRdb ran MiXCR on the immunoSEQ multiplex PCR reads and lists one entry per CDR3 protein. The sample includes about 180,000 distinct CDR3 sequences, nearly 97% of them seen just once. The patients serving as multiple sclerosis controls were treatment-naive. They had stable or active relapsing-remitting disease and fulfilled revised McDonald criteria. CDR3 size: 15 residues. V was shortened by 4 bases and J by 2 bases, with 9 bases between the two germline ends. Germline V gene lookup returns CDR1 MDHEN and CDR2 SYDVKM.

The sequence was collected from a human donor with multiple sclerosis. The rearrangement links TRBV28 to TRBJ2-6; D unresolved. The sequencing sample was made of CD4+ T cells from PBMCs. The CDR3 DNA reads TGTGCCAGCAGTTCCTCAGTCGCTGGGGCCAACGTCCTGACTTTC. Translating it yields CASSSSVAGANVLTF.